A single sample gave rise to the 32 T cell receptor beta chains below, sequenced in a study of OX40 agonist ivuxolimab in advanced cancers. Assay: immunoSEQ multiplex PCR; the TCRdb copy retains only in-frame clones and omits some. The data show about 40,000 clones, with approximately 82% seen just once and around 2% held by the top ten. Sequences were derived from CD4+ or CD8+ T cells sorted from blood, sampled in a trial of the OX40 agonist ivuxolimab. These receptors all stem from an adult with an advanced solid tumor such as melanoma, head and neck, liver or kidney cancer.

In regard to this clone: At one boundary the junction diverges from the germline segment, which might be a read error. The chain is built from TRBV30 and TRBJ2-3; D is uncertain. Germline V CDR1 and CDR2: GTSNPN, SVGIG (reference sequence). This CDR3 region has 12 residues. The DNA for the CDR3 is TGTGTCTGGAGACCAGACACAGATACGCAGTATTTT. It codes for CVWRPDTDTQYF. Using reference TRBV30 and TRBJ2-3 for the parts outside the CDR3, the full variable domain is SQTIHQWPATLVQPVGSPLSLECTVEGTSNPNLYWYRQAAGRGLQLLFYSVGIGQISSEVPQNLSASRPQDRQFILSSKKLLLSDSGFYLCVWRPDTDTQYFGPGTRLTVL.

This chain links TRBV5-1 with TRBJ2-5; D assignment may be TRBD1 or TRBD2 (5 bases each). CDR3 length equals 14 residues. The germline V and J ends were trimmed by 2 bases and 2 bases, with 10 bases remaining between them. The germline CDR1 and CDR2 sequences are SGHRS and YFSETQ. The DNA of the CDR3 is TGCGCCAGCAGCTTTACCGGGGCTCAAGAGACCCAGTACTTC. This codes for CASSFTGAQETQYF.

The chain recombines TRBV5-4 with TRBJ2-3; 7 bases fit TRBD2. The CDR3 covers 18 residues. Germline CDR1 and CDR2: SGHNT and YYREEE (reference sequence). Trimming removed 0 bases from V and 3 bases from J; junction bases left unmatched: 13. The CDR3 region is CASSLEIAPLGGTDTQYF. DNA of the CDR3: TGTGCCAGCAGCTTGGAGATAGCGCCGTTGGGGGGGACAGATACGCAGTATTTT.

The chain links TRBV11-2 to TRBJ2-5; D gene uncertain. The DNA matches TRBJ2-7 better at its end, which makes the J call doubtful. Germline CDR1 is SGHAT and CDR2 is FQNNGV. The CDR3 runs 15 residues. Here the CDR3 DNA reads TGTGCCAGCAGCCCCCCTGAGGCGGTAAGCTACGAGCAGTACTTC. Protein: CASSPPEAVSYEQYF.

The rearrangement joins TRBV7-3 to TRBJ2-2, with D unresolved. The V and J ends lost 0 bases and 1 base respectively, with 3 bases between them. The CDR3 loop spans 14 amino acids. Germline assignment: CDR1 SGHTA and CDR2 FQGTGA. The CDR3 DNA reads as TGTGCCAGCAGCTTAACGTTGAACACCGGGGAGCTGTTTTTT. Protein sequence: CASSLTLNTGELFF.

This rearrangement joins TRBV14 to TRBJ1-1, with D maybe TRBD1 (6 bases). The germline V gene encodes CDR1 SGHDN and CDR2 FVKESK. The CDR3 has 14 amino acids. Deletions cut 1 base from V and 4 bases from J, with 10 bases between. CDR3 nucleotides: TGTGCCAGCAGCCAAGTGGGGGGGCTCACTGAAGCTTTCTTT. The encoded protein is CASSQVGGLTEAFF. Full variable domain (missing parts from reference TRBV14 and TRBJ1-1): EAGVTQFPSHSVIEKGQTVTLRCDPISGHDNLYWYRRVMGKEIKFLLHFVKESKQDESGMPNNRFLAERTGGTYSTLKVQPAELEDSGVYFCASSQVGGLTEAFFGQGTRLTVV.

This clone showed up just once. The chain couples TRBV11-2 to TRBJ2-2; D uncertain. The CDR3 is made up of 13 amino acids. Germline V lookup: CDR1 SGHAT, CDR2 FQNNGV. The V gene lost 1 base and the J gene lost 8 bases, with 8 bases spanning the gap. The CDR3 DNA sequence: TGTGCCAGCAGCTTAGCCGACATAGGGGAGCTGTTTTTT. It yields the protein CASSLADIGELFF.

This chain uses TRBV11-2 with TRBJ1-5; D is perhaps TRBD1 (6 bases). Germline CDR1 reads SGHAT; CDR2 reads FQNNGV. The CDR3 has 13 amino acids. The ends were cut back, 5 bases at V and 5 bases at J, with 10 bases in the middle. DNA for the CDR3: TGTGCCAGCAGCCCGGACAGAGATCAGCCCCAGCATTTT. Its translation is CASSPDRDQPQHF.

This chain links TRBV29-1 with TRBJ2-3; 7 positions match TRBD1. There are 14 residues in the CDR3. Germline-derived CDR1 and CDR2 are SQVTM and ANQGSEA. V lost 4 bases to trimming and J lost 1 base; unmatched junction nucleotides: 5. The CDR3 spells CSVGGTVRTDTQYF. The CDR3 region has the DNA TGCAGCGTTGGGGGGACAGTCCGCACAGATACGCAGTATTTT.

This chain connects TRBV5-8 to TRBJ1-5; 9 nucleotides align to TRBD1. Germline V gives CDR1 SGHTS, CDR2 YDEGEE. The CDR3 runs to 15 residues. After removal of 6 bases from V and 0 bases from J, the junction contained 4 bases not matched to a gene. The CDR3 protein is CASTQQGASNQPQHF. As DNA, the CDR3 is TGTGCCAGCACCCAACAGGGGGCTAGCAATCAGCCCCAGCATTTT.

V gene TRBV15 combines with J gene TRBJ1-2; D call uncertain. The length of the CDR3 is 14 residues. Germline V CDR1 and CDR2: LNHNV, YYDKDF (reference sequence). Deletions cut 1 base from V and 2 bases from J, with 8 bases between. CDR3 residues: CATSRVIHNYGYTF. Written as DNA, the CDR3 is TGTGCCACCAGCAGAGTTATTCACAACTATGGCTACACCTTC.

The J gene is TRBJ2-1, the V gene TRBV10-3; a possible D gene is TRBD1 (6 bases). Germline CDR1 and CDR2: ENHRY and SYGVKD. This CDR3 spans 16 amino acids. V gave up 0 bases and J gave up 10 bases, with 19 bases separating them. The CDR3 DNA follows: TGTGCCATCAGTGAGTCAGAGCCCCGGGCAGGGGTCGAGCAGTTCTTC. Protein product: CAISESEPRAGVEQFF.

The rearrangement joins TRBV6-9 to TRBJ2-5, with D unclear. The CDR3 consists of 15 residues. The ends were cut back, 3 bases at V and 4 bases at J, with 15 bases in the middle. Per the germline V gene, CDR1 is MNHGY and CDR2 is SVAAGI. Here the CDR3 reads CASSYLTPVAETQYF. In DNA form, the CDR3 reads TGTGCCAGCAGTTACCTCACCCCTGTCGCAGAGACCCAGTACTTC.

V is TRBV2 and J is TRBJ2-4; tentatively, D is TRBD1 (6 bases). The CDR3 covers 14 residues. V was pared by 2 bases and J by 4 bases, with 9 bases between. Germline V CDR1 and CDR2: SNHLY, FYNNEI. CDR3 coding DNA: TGTGCCAGCAGTGAATCAGGACAGAAAAACATTCAGTACTTC. This sequence encodes CASSESGQKNIQYF.

This chain uses TRBV11-2 with TRBJ1-3, with 7 bases identical to TRBD1. J lost 2 bases, V lost 7 bases, and 5 bases had no gene match. The CDR3 spans 14 residues. CDR1 and CDR2 from the germline V gene are SGHAT and FQNNGV. CDR3 bases: TGTGCCAGCACTCTAGGGACAGCTGGAAACACCATATATTTT. Amino acids: CASTLGTAGNTIYF.

The genes are TRBV28 and TRBJ1-3; D is uncertain. V gave up 6 bases and J gave up 3 bases, with 15 bases separating them. The CDR3 totals 15 residues. Germline values: CDR1 MDHEN, CDR2 SYDVKM. The CDR3 coding sequence is TGTGCCAGCAGACTAGGTGGTGTCGGTGGAAACACCATATATTTT. Amino acids: CASRLGGVGGNTIYF.

The genes are TRBV5-4 and TRBJ2-5; no firm D call. Germline assignment: CDR1 SGHNT and CDR2 YYREEE (reference sequence). With 0 bases removed from V and 2 bases from J, the gap between germline ends came to 8 bases. The CDR3 loop spans 14 amino acids. CDR3 region: CASSLEPAQETQYF. The CDR3 DNA reads as TGTGCCAGCAGCTTGGAGCCTGCGCAAGAGACCCAGTACTTC.

This sequence joins TRBV30 and TRBJ1-1, with 7 bases fitting TRBD1. CDR3 length equals 13 residues. Germline CDR1 reads GTSNPN; CDR2 reads SVGIG (reference sequence). V gave up 2 bases and J gave up 11 bases; unmatched junction bases: 11. The CDR3 DNA follows: TGTGCCTGGAGTAGTAGGGGGCGGATGGGCGCTTTCTTT. Amino acids: CAWSSRGRMGAFF. The full variable domain, rest sourced from reference TRBV30 and TRBJ1-1, is SQTIHQWPATLVQPVGSPLSLECTVEGTSNPNLYWYRQAAGRGLQLLFYSVGIGQISSEVPQNLSASRPQDRQFILSSKKLLLSDSGFYLCAWSSRGRMGAFFGQGTRLTVV.

The chain is built from TRBV30 and TRBJ1-1; a weak D match, TRBD1 (6 bases). The V and J ends lost 0 bases and 6 bases respectively, with 11 bases between them. Germline V gene sequence: CDR1 GTSNPN, CDR2 SVGIG (reference sequence). The CDR3 contains 13 residues. CDR3 bases: TGTGCCTGGAGTGTACCGGCAGGGGCTGAAGCTTTCTTT. Amino acids: CAWSVPAGAEAFF.

This chain joins TRBV5-1 and TRBJ1-2; 7 bases match TRBD1. Germline CDR1 SGHRS, CDR2 YFSETQ. The CDR3 extends over 14 amino acids. The J segment lost 2 bases and the V segment lost 3 bases, leaving 4 bases of the junction unmatched. In DNA form, the CDR3 reads TGCGCCAGCAGCTCGTCGGGACAGAACTATGGCTACACCTTC. Its translation is CASSSSGQNYGYTF.

The chain employs TRBV19 and TRBJ1-4, with D maybe TRBD1 (5 bases). This CDR3 contains 16 residues. V shed 4 bases and J shed 8 bases, with 20 bases lying between them. Germline CDR1 and CDR2: LNHDA and SQIVND (reference sequence). In nucleotides, the CDR3 is TGTGCCAGTAGTACAGCCCGTGGACAAGTTGGCGAAAAACTGTTTTTT. It encodes CASSTARGQVGEKLFF.

This sequence joins TRBV10-1 and TRBJ2-4, with 8 bases that match TRBD2. Germline CDR1 WNHNN, CDR2 SYGVQD (reference sequence). V shed 9 bases and J 5 bases; nucleotides not matched to a gene: 9. The CDR3 is made up of 14 amino acids. The CDR3 reads CASHGGGPQNIQYF. The CDR3, as DNA: TGCGCCAGTCACGGGGGGGGCCCCCAAAACATTCAGTACTTC.

In the case of this clone: Other DNA sequences in this sample translate to the same CDR3. The chain employs TRBV6-5 and TRBJ1-6; possibly TRBD1 for D (5 bases). This CDR3 has 14 residues. The germline V gene has CDR1 MNHEY and CDR2 SVGAGI. V lost 4 bases, J lost 10 bases, and 14 bases lay in between. The chain's CDR3 is CASSSGTGSSPLHF. The CDR3 coding sequence is TGTGCCAGCAGTTCCGGGACGGGGAGCTCACCCCTCCACTTT.

The genes are TRBV14 and TRBJ2-7; unclear D gene. Germline CDR1 reads SGHDN; CDR2 reads FVKESK. CDR3 length equals 15 residues. The ends were cut back, 1 base at V and 2 bases at J, with 12 bases in the middle. The CDR3 spells CASSQGSGPPYEQYF. The CDR3 DNA follows: TGTGCCAGCAGCCAAGGCAGTGGGCCCCCCTACGAGCAGTACTTC.

J is TRBJ2-1 and V is TRBV25-1; unclear D gene. The V gene lost 1 base and the J gene lost 6 bases, with 10 bases spanning the gap. Germline CDR1 reads MGHDK; CDR2 reads SYGVNS. CDR3 length: 14 amino acids. As DNA, the CDR3 is TGTGCCAGCAGTGAATCAAGGGTAGGCAATGAGCAGTTCTTC. The encoded protein is CASSESRVGNEQFF.

This clone occurred once. V is TRBV28 and J is TRBJ1-1; 9 nucleotides match TRBD1. The CDR3 totals 14 residues. V shed 7 bases and J 0 bases; nucleotides not matched to a gene: 3. In germline, CDR1 is MDHEN, CDR2 SYDVKM. Here the CDR3 reads CASIQGALNTEAFF. CDR3 nucleotides: TGTGCCAGCATACAGGGGGCTCTGAACACTGAAGCTTTCTTT. The full variable domain, its missing parts supplied by reference TRBV28 and TRBJ1-1, is DVKVTQSSRYLVKRTGEKVFLECVQDMDHENMFWYRQDPGLGLRLIYFSYDVKMKEKGDIPEGYSVSREKKERFSLILESASTNQTSMYLCASIQGALNTEAFFGQGTRLTVV.

The chain couples TRBV29-1 to TRBJ2-7; 7 nucleotides match TRBD2. The ends lost 7 bases at V and 2 bases at J; junction bases unmatched: 8. The CDR3 contains 13 residues. Per the germline V gene, CDR1 is SQVTM and CDR2 is ANQGSEA. The CDR3 DNA is TGCAGCGCCTCTGTGGGAGGGACCTACGAGCAGTACTTC. Protein: CSASVGGTYEQYF.

The J gene is TRBJ2-3, the V gene TRBV5-6; TRBD1 matches 7 bases. Germline CDR1 reads SGHDT; CDR2 reads YYEEEE. Germline trimming cut 4 bases from V and 10 bases from J; bases unmatched to any gene: 6. The CDR3 is 12 residues long. DNA of the CDR3: TGTGCCAGCAGCCCCAGACAGGGAGCGCAGTATTTT. It translates to CASSPRQGAQYF.

This rearrangement joins TRBV5-1 to TRBJ1-1; 7 bases map to TRBD1. Germline assignment: CDR1 SGHRS and CDR2 YFSETQ. Trimming removed 6 bases from V and 6 bases from J; junction bases left unmatched: 14. This CDR3 is 15 amino acids long. The CDR3 protein is CASTINRGGLAEAFF. Written as DNA, the CDR3 is TGCGCCAGCACTATCAACAGGGGAGGTTTGGCTGAAGCTTTCTTT.

This clone was seen once. The V and J genes are TRBV29-1 and TRBJ1-2; D uncertain. The CDR3 sequence is 14 residues long. The V end was cut by 3 bases, the J end by 0 bases, with 11 bases between. Germline CDR1 SQVTM, CDR2 ANQGSEA. CDR3 sequence reads: CSVELRGANYGYTF. The CDR3 region has the DNA TGCAGCGTTGAGCTCCGCGGAGCTAACTATGGCTACACCTTC.

The CDR3 DNA follows: TGTGCCAGCAGTTCACCAGGGGGCTTGGGGGAGCTGTTTTTT. Translated, it gives CASSSPGGLGELFF. The chain combines TRBV28 with TRBJ2-2; TRBD1 agrees at 8 bases. The CDR3 totals 14 residues. The germline CDR1 and CDR2 sequences are MDHEN and SYDVKM. Unmatched junction bases numbered 6, after V lost 4 bases and J lost 8 bases.

This clone came up a few times. This chain connects TRBV5-5 to TRBJ2-7; D unresolved. CDR1 is SGHKS and CDR2 is YYEKEE in the germline V gene (reference sequence). The CDR3 covers 10 residues. Trimming removed 4 bases at V and 7 bases at J, with 6 bases between. Written as DNA, the CDR3 is TGTGCCAGCAGCGGCATTGAGCAGTACTTC. It codes for CASSGIEQYF.